Reported below is one T cell receptor beta chain. Sequencing used immunoSEQ multiplex PCR; TCRdb keeps in-frame clones, though not all of them. The sample has tens of thousands of clones; about 90% are singletons. Germline CDR1 reads MNHNS; CDR2 reads SASEGT. The V gene end was trimmed by 3 bases and the J gene end by 1 base; junction bases not matched to a gene: 6. The CDR3 has 16 amino acids. The record originates from a study of human versus mouse CDR3 diversity and MHC coevolution. The rearrangement uses TRBV6-1 and TRBJ2-3, with TRBD2 matching over 8 bases. The sample was naive CD4+ T cells from blood. The sample's subset: CD45RO-negative CD62L-positive naive CD4 T cells. The clonotype comes from a person aged 25 to 69 in good health. CDR3 in DNA: TGTGCCAGCAGTGATGTTATAGCGGGACGCACAGATACGCAGTATTTT. Residues: CASSDVIAGRTDTQYF.